The T cell receptor (beta chain) under discussion was sequenced for a study of T cells expressing NK-cell markers. The overall study: Investigators obtained TCR beta repertoires from sorted CD3+CD56+NKG2C+, CD3+CD56+NKG2C- and CD3+CD56-NKG2C+ T cells. HCMV seropositivity characterized seven of the eight sequenced donors, and seronegativity one. Study observations and caveats: Roughly 6 of the donors carried dominant NKG2C+ clonotypes that took up 1.0-7.0% of their CD8+ T cells.

Germline loops: CDR1 SGDLS, CDR2 YYNGEE. CDR3 length: 17 residues. For this clonotype: Its antigen is not known.

TCRdb reprocessed the 5' RACE reads; each CDR3 protein has one entry and no DNA is given. The record lists 300,000 to 450,000 distinct CDR3 sequences, of which the ten most abundant hold 4% to 6.5%. Sample: blood T cells: a sorted CD56 or NKG2C T cell subset, CD4+ or CD8+ T cells, or bulk PBMC T cells (not recorded which). The sequence came from a man aged 18-70 years in good health. This chain joins TRBV9 and TRBJ2-2; TCRdb lists TRBD1, though no DNA is available to test this call. This chain's CDR3 is CASTPLDGGAGAGELFF.